This paragraph reports one T cell receptor (beta chain). This receptor's antigen is unknown. Base quality data are lacking; no much larger clone is found one base away. This sample is part of a study of T cell responses to AZD1222 COVID-19 vaccine (TCRdb year 2021). The study in broad terms: AZD1222 recipients with second doses at about 4 weeks or about 12 weeks were pooled, because spike-specific TCR depth and breadth did not differ between schedules. TCR sequencing covered 230 to 250 trial participants: nearly 210 given two doses of AZD1222 and approximately 25 given two doses of MenACWY control vaccine. Trial participants were enrolled by age into subgroups of 18-55, 56-69 and 70-plus years, and 148, 28 and 57 TCR-sequenced participants, respectively, were included in these subgroups.

In light of the paper, this sample's time point label describes: baseline before first vaccination. Vaccinee samples came from UK trials COV001 and COV002, including a single-blind randomized controlled phase 2/3 trial of AZD1222 (ChAdOx1 nCoV-19) in healthy adults. For TCRbeta chain sequencing, PBMC samples were collected from trial participants at day 0 and at day 28 after the second dose. The CDR3 regions of human TCRbeta chains were subjected to immunosequencing. Processing in the source paper ran as follows. Repertoire TCRs were matched against a reference library of SARS-CoV-2-specific TCRs generated with the MIRA antigen-specificity platform. Breadth was defined as the fraction of unique TCRs that were SARS-CoV-2-associated. Depth was defined as the fraction of total T cells that were SARS-CoV-2-associated. Using the MIRA data, each spike-specific TCR was mapped to the spike region that the TCR reacts to and placed in a CD4 or CD8 class. Log10-transformed breadth and depth values were compared by one-way ANOVA with Sidak's multiple comparisons tests. The table was pulled from immuneACCESS by TCRdb, which kept in-frame rearrangements only. Such tables lose some clones; where checked, under half of the loss comes from unresolved V genes, and the rest has no known cause. D and trimming come from the DNA, and the V and J calls and clone size come from that table. Recorded for this sample are 75,000 to 90,000 clones; approximately 85% of them occurred a single time. The ten largest clones capture 8% to 10% of the sample.

Results the study describes overall, beyond this receptor: Reportedly, almost half of the unique spike-specific TCRs recognized epitopes lying outside the regions that are mutated in the B.1.351 and B.1.1.7 variants. In the small 56-69-year group, the increase in depth fell short of significance, most likely because of low power. Because no day 14 peak-response samples were available, repertoires were characterized only after the peak T cell response. The vaccine-associated CD4 TCRs covered the entire spike protein, and the dominant responses fell in regions 160-218 and 743-854. Only 5 to 7 AZD1222 recipients were SARS-CoV-2 seropositive at baseline, limiting conclusions about previously exposed vaccinees. After two AZD1222 doses, both the breadth and the depth of spike-specific TCRs were significantly higher than at day 0 and than in MenACWY recipients. Participants were mostly white British, with more females than males. The authors suggested clonal diversity may have been underestimated.

V lost 11 bases and J lost 2 bases; the stretch between them is 11 bases long. Reading from cysteine to phenylalanine, the CDR3 counts 12 amino acids. Only the CDR3 portion is preserved as DNA: 36 bases, with reading frame beginning at the first base. Recombination joined TRBV12-3 or TRBV12-4 with TRBJ2-3; no D segment can be confidently identified. The clonotype was recovered from an adult in good health. This specimen consisted of peripheral blood, obtained on day 0 of AZD1222 vaccination. The sequenced DNA is TGTGCCTCCGAGGCCTACACAGATACGCAGTATTTT. This is translated as CASEAYTDTQYF.